One T cell receptor beta chain is described in this entry. Allocation to cohorts depended on clinical history reported by the participants. This sample is part of a study of blood T cell repertoires in COVID-19. Study background: Sources were T cells, B-cell-depleted T cells, or PBMCs; the material itself was cDNA or gDNA.

Trimming left V 4 bases short and J 0 bases short, with 10 bases between. The CDR3 runs to 14 residues. Germline CDR1 and CDR2: SGHRS and YFSETQ. The assay was immunoSEQ multiplex PCR, and TCRdb's table has in-frame clones only and misses some. The profile shows 200,000 to 250,000 clones, 70% to 90% of them singletons. The sequence was collected from a man between 35 and 55 years old who had recovered from COVID-19. The chain carries TRBV5-1 and TRBJ1-1; TRBD1 might be the D (5 bases). Sequencing used PBMCs or T cells enriched from blood (not recorded which). The CDR3 coding sequence is TGCGCCAGCAGCCCACAGGACGTGAACACTGAAGCTTTCTTT. Translating it yields CASSPQDVNTEAFF.